This T cell receptor beta chain came from a study of CD8 T cells in Susac syndrome. RNA totalling about 0.45 to 1 ug underwent reverse transcription with random hexamers. TCRdb ran MiXCR on the immunoSEQ multiplex PCR reads and lists one entry per CDR3 protein. The sample lists about 130,000 distinct CDR3 sequences; 90% to 95% were seen once. This CDR3 region has 14 residues. The V gene's germline CDR1 is SGHDT and CDR2 YYEEEE. V shed 1 base and J shed 5 bases, with 12 bases lying between them. The chain couples TRBV5-6 to TRBJ2-5, with D perhaps TRBD1 (6 bases). The material sequenced was CD4+ T cells from PBMCs. This sequence originates from a human donor in good health. The chain's CDR3 is CASSLRTGKETQYF. Here the CDR3 DNA reads TGTGCCAGCAGCTTGAGAACAGGGAAGGAGACCCAGTACTTC.